This TCR beta chain was observed in a study of Graves' ophthalmopathy and Graves' hyperthyroidism. Looked up from germline, CDR1 is MNHEY and CDR2 is SVGAGI. V lost 2 bases and J lost 4, with 9 bases in between. CDR3 length: 14 residues. Transcripts of RNA were the source for amplifying TCR beta CDR3 regions. Amplification began with first-round RT-PCR using HTBI primers, then second-round multiplex PCR was performed. TCRdb used MiXCR to reprocess the multiplex PCR reads, holding one entry per CDR3 protein. The sample lists roughly 410,000 distinct CDR3 sequences, roughly 15% occurring once. This clonotype was detected ten times or more.

V is TRBV6-5 and J is TRBJ1-3; no definite D call. Sequences were obtained from peripheral blood. The receptor was isolated from a woman younger than 35 with stable Graves' hyperthyroidism. The CDR3 sequence: CASSYVYPGNTIYF. CDR3 bases: TGTGCCAGCAGTTACGTGTACCCAGGAAACACCATATATTTT.